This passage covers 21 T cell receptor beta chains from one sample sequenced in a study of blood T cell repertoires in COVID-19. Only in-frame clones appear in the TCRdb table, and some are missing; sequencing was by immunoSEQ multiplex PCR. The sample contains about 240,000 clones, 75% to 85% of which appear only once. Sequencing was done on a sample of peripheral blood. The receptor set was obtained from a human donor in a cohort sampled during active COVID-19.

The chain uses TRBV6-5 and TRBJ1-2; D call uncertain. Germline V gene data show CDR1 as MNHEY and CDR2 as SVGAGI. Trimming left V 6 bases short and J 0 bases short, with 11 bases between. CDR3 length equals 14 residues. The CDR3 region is CASSRGEANYGYTF. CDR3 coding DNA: TGTGCCAGCAGCCGAGGAGAAGCTAACTATGGCTACACCTTC.

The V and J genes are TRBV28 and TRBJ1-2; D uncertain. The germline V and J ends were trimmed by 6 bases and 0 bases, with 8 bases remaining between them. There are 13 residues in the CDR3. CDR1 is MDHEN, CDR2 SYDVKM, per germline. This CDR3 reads CASSLQTNYGYTF. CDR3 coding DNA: TGTGCCAGCAGCCTGCAGACTAACTATGGCTACACCTTC.

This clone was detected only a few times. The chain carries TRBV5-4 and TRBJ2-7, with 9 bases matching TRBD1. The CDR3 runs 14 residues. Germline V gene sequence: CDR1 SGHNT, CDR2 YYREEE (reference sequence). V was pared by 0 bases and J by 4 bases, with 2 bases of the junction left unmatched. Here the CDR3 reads CASSLVGQGYEQYF. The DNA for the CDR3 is TGTGCCAGCAGCTTGGTGGGACAGGGTTACGAGCAGTACTTC.

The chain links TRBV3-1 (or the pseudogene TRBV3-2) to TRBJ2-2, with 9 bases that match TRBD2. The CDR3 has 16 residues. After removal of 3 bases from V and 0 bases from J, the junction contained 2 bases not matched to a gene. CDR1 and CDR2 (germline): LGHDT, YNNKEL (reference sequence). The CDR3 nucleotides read TGTGCCAGCAGCCAGGGACTAGCTGCGAACACCGGGGAGCTGTTTTTT. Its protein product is CASSQGLAANTGELFF.

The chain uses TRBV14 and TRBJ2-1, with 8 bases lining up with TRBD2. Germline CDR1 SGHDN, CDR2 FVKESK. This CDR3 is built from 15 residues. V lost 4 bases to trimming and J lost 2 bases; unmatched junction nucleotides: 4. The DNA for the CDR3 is TGTGCCAGCAGCCCCGTAGCGGGACCCTACAATGAGCAGTTCTTC. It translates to CASSPVAGPYNEQFF.

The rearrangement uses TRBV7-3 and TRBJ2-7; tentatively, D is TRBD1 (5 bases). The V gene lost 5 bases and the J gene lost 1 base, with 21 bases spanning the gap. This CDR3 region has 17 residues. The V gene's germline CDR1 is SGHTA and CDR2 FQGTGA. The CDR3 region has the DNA TGTGCCAGCAGCCACCTCCTAGACAGCGCCACATCCTACGAGCAGTACTTC. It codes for CASSHLLDSATSYEQYF.

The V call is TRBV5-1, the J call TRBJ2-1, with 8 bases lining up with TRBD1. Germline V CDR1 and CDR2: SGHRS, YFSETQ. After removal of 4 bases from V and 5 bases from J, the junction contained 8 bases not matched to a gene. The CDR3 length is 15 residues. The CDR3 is CASSPDRGSDNEQFF. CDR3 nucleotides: TGCGCCAGCAGCCCTGACAGGGGTAGTGACAATGAGCAGTTCTTC.

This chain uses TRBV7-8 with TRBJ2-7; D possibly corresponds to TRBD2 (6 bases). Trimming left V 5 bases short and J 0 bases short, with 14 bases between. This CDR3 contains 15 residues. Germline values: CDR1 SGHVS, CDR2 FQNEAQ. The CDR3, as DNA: TGTGCCAGCAGCCCCTTGAGCGGGTACTCCTACGAGCAGTACTTC. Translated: CASSPLSGYSYEQYF.

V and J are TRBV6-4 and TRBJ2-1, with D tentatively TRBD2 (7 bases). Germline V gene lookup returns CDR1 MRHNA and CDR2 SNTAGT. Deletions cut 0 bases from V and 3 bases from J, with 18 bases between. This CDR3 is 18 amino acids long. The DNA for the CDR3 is TGTGCCAGCAGTGACTCTGGAGGGGGAGGGCCCGTCTACAATGAGCAGTTCTTC. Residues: CASSDSGGGGPVYNEQFF.

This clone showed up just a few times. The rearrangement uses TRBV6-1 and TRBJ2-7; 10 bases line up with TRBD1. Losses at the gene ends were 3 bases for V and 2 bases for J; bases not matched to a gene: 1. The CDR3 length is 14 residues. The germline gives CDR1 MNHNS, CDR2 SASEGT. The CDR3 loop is CASSETGGPYEQYF. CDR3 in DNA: TGTGCCAGCAGTGAGACAGGGGGCCCCTACGAGCAGTACTTC.

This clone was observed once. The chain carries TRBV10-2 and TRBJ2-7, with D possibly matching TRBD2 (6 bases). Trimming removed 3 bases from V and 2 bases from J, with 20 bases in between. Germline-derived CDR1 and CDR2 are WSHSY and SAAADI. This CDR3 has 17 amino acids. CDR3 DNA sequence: TGCGCCAGCAGTGACCCGACTAGGATAGTCGACCCCTACGAGCAGTACTTC. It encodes CASSDPTRIVDPYEQYF.

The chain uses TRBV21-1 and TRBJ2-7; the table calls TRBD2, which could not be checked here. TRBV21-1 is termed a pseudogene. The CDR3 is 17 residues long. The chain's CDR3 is CASSKAVGLAGPYEQYF. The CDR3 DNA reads TGTGCCAGCAGCAAAGCGGTAGGGCTAGCGGGACCCTACGAGCAGTACTTC.

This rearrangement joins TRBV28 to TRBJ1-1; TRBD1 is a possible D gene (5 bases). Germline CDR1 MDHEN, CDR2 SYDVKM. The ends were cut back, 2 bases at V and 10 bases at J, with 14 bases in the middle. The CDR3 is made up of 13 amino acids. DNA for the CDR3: TGTGCCAGCAGTTTAATCCTCCAGGGTGTAGCTTTCTTT. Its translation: CASSLILQGVAFF.

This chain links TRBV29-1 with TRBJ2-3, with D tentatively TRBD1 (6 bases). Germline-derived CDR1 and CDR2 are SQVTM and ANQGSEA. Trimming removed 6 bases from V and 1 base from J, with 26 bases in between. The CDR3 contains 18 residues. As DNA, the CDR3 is TGCAGCGTCTCGCCACAGGGAATGAGATTACTTGGCACAGATACGCAGTATTTT. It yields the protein CSVSPQGMRLLGTDTQYF.

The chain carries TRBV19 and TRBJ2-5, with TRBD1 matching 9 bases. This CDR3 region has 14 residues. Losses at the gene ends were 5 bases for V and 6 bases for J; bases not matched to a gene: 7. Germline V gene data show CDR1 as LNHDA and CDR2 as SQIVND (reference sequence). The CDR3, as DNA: TGTGCCAGTAGTGCCACAGGGGGCGGTCAGACCCAGTACTTC. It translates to CASSATGGGQTQYF. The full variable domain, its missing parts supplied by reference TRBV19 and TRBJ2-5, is DGGITQSPKYLFRKEGQNVTLSCEQNLNHDAMYWYRQDPGQGLRLIYYSQIVNDFQKGDIAEGYSVSREKKESFPLTVTSAQKNPTAFYLCASSATGGGQTQYFGPGTRLLVL.

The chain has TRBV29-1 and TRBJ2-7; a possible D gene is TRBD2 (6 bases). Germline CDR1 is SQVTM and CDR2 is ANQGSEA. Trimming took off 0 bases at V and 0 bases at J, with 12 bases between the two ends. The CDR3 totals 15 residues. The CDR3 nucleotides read TGCAGCGTTGAAGATTTTGGAGGGAGCTCCTACGAGCAGTACTTC. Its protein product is CSVEDFGGSSYEQYF.

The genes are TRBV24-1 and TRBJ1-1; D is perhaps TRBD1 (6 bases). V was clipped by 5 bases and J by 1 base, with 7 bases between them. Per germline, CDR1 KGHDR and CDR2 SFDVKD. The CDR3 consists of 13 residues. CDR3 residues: CATSVGANTEAFF. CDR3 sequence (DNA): TGTGCCACCAGTGTGGGGGCGAACACTGAAGCTTTCTTT.

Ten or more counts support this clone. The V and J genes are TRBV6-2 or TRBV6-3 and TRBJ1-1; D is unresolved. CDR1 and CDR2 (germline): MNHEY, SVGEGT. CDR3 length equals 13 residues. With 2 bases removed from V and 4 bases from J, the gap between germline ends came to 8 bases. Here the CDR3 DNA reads TGTGCCAGCAGTTACACGGTAGCCACTGAAGCTTTCTTT. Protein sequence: CASSYTVATEAFF.

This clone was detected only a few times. This CDR3 reads CASLRGSFSYEQYF. The CDR3 DNA follows: TGTGCCAGTCTGCGGGGGTCCTTCTCCTACGAGCAGTACTTC. V gene TRBV2 combines with J gene TRBJ2-7, with 7 bases aligning to TRBD2. Germline V gives CDR1 SNHLY, CDR2 FYNNEI. There are 14 residues in the CDR3. V was pared by 9 bases and J by 0 bases, with 8 bases of the junction left unmatched.

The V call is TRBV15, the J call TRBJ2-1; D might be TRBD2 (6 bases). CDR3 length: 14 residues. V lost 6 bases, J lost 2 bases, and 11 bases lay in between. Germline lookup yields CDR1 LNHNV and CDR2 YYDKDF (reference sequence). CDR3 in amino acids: CATRGGVAYNEQFF. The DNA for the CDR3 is TGTGCCACCAGGGGGGGAGTAGCCTACAATGAGCAGTTCTTC.

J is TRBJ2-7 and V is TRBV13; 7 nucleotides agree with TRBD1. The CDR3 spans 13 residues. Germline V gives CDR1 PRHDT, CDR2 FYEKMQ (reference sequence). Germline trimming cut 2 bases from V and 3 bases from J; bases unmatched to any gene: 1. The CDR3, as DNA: TGTGCCAGCAGCTTAAACAGGGGCTACGAGCAGTACTTC. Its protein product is CASSLNRGYEQYF.